These T cell receptor beta chains were read from a single sample in a study of identical twins. TCRdb used MiXCR to reprocess the 5' RACE reads, holding one entry per CDR3 protein. This table has around 530,000 distinct CDR3 sequences, over 12% appearing once. The data were also submitted as part of a second study, on yellow fever vaccine responses in identical twins.

The sample consisted of CD4+ T cells sorted from blood. Receptor source: a woman in her late teens or twenties in good health. CDR3s include the opening cysteine and the closing phenylalanine or tryptophan. Fields, in order: D gene, V gene, J gene, CDR3 protein. The D gene is left open where the match is weak.

D gene: NA
V gene: TRBV5-5
J gene: TRBJ1-6
CDR3 protein: CASSHSDSQNSPLHF

D gene: TRBD1
V gene: TRBV5-1
J gene: TRBJ1-1
CDR3 protein: CASSLGGTGNTEAFF

D gene: NA
V gene: TRBV3-1
J gene: TRBJ2-2
CDR3 protein: CASSLRTGWGGELFF

D gene: NA
V gene: TRBV12-3/TRBV12-4
J gene: TRBJ2-2
CDR3 protein: CASSFRGQGENTGELFF

D gene: NA
V gene: TRBV29-1
J gene: TRBJ2-4
CDR3 protein: CSVQHDNIQYF

D gene: NA
V gene: TRBV11-3
J gene: TRBJ1-1
CDR3 protein: CASSLRGGQKAFF

D gene: NA
V gene: TRBV6-1
J gene: TRBJ2-3
CDR3 protein: CASRPTGQDTQYF

D gene: TRBD2
V gene: TRBV7-2
J gene: TRBJ2-1
CDR3 protein: CASSLEGLAGADEQFF

D gene: TRBD1
V gene: TRBV5-1
J gene: TRBJ1-1
CDR3 protein: CASSFRGEKAEAFF

D gene: TRBD2
V gene: TRBV5-5
J gene: TRBJ2-5
CDR3 protein: CASSPQSGAGETQYF

D gene: NA
V gene: TRBV10-3
J gene: TRBJ2-3
CDR3 protein: CAISESPDSVTDTQYF

D gene: TRBD1
V gene: TRBV3-1
J gene: TRBJ2-4
CDR3 protein: CASSHGTVGNIQYF

D gene: TRBD2
V gene: TRBV20-1
J gene: TRBJ2-3
CDR3 protein: CSARETSGVSTDTQYF

D gene: NA
V gene: TRBV7-6
J gene: TRBJ2-5
CDR3 protein: CASSSDTLETQYF

D gene: TRBD2
V gene: TRBV29-1
J gene: TRBJ2-5
CDR3 protein: CSVEDPGLAGREAQYF

D gene: TRBD1
V gene: TRBV5-4
J gene: TRBJ2-1
CDR3 protein: CASSWGQSYNEQFF

D gene: NA
V gene: TRBV2
J gene: TRBJ1-2
CDR3 protein: CASSAGDRYTF

D gene: TRBD2
V gene: TRBV19
J gene: TRBJ2-5
CDR3 protein: CASSPGTSGRGETQYF

D gene: NA
V gene: TRBV5-1
J gene: TRBJ2-6
CDR3 protein: CASSLGGADGANVLTF

D gene: TRBD2
V gene: TRBV6-5
J gene: TRBJ2-1
CDR3 protein: CASRYGRLKNEQFF

D gene: NA
V gene: TRBV18
J gene: TRBJ1-1
CDR3 protein: CASSPMGLDTEAFF

D gene: TRBD2
V gene: TRBV5-1
J gene: TRBJ2-7
CDR3 protein: CASSLDLSGRGEQYF

D gene: NA
V gene: TRBV5-1
J gene: TRBJ2-6
CDR3 protein: CASNSLAGANVLTF

D gene: NA
V gene: TRBV4-1
J gene: TRBJ1-4
CDR3 protein: CASSQVLNEKLFF

D gene: NA
V gene: TRBV4-1
J gene: TRBJ2-5
CDR3 protein: CASSHGGVAETQYF

D gene: NA
V gene: TRBV27
J gene: TRBJ1-3
CDR3 protein: CASSPQTGLLSGNTIYF

D gene: TRBD2
V gene: TRBV20-1
J gene: TRBJ2-3
CDR3 protein: CSARRGGSTDTQYF

D gene: TRBD1
V gene: TRBV10-3
J gene: TRBJ1-1
CDR3 protein: CAISARQGQNTEAFF

D gene: TRBD2
V gene: TRBV3-1
J gene: TRBJ2-4
CDR3 protein: CASCPPGAGGNIQYF

D gene: NA
V gene: TRBV24-1
J gene: TRBJ2-1
CDR3 protein: CATRNSGSSYEQFF

D gene: NA
V gene: TRBV27
J gene: TRBJ1-2
CDR3 protein: CASSRRTDYGYTF

D gene: TRBD2
V gene: TRBV18
J gene: TRBJ2-3
CDR3 protein: CASSPGLAADTQYF

D gene: NA
V gene: TRBV5-1
J gene: TRBJ1-6
CDR3 protein: CASSSGIRSPLHF

D gene: NA
V gene: TRBV20-1
J gene: TRBJ2-1
CDR3 protein: CSAEKFGDGGYNEQFF

D gene: NA
V gene: TRBV5-1
J gene: TRBJ2-3
CDR3 protein: CASRQLPDTQYF

D gene: NA
V gene: TRBV15
J gene: TRBJ2-5
CDR3 protein: CATSRVGQETQYF

D gene: NA
V gene: TRBV10-3
J gene: TRBJ2-6
CDR3 protein: CAISAGAPGANVLTF

D gene: TRBD1
V gene: TRBV7-9
J gene: TRBJ1-1
CDR3 protein: CASSSQGGTEAFF

D gene: TRBD1
V gene: TRBV20-1
J gene: TRBJ2-1
CDR3 protein: CSADRGPYNEQFF

D gene: NA
V gene: TRBV27
J gene: TRBJ2-5
CDR3 protein: CASSFGGTVQETQYF

D gene: NA
V gene: TRBV7-6
J gene: TRBJ2-1
CDR3 protein: CASSVPDSYNEQFF

D gene: TRBD2
V gene: TRBV28
J gene: TRBJ2-1
CDR3 protein: CASSRGLAGAFF

D gene: TRBD2
V gene: TRBV14
J gene: TRBJ2-2
CDR3 protein: CASSQVSGRAFSTGELFF

D gene: TRBD2
V gene: TRBV29-1
J gene: TRBJ2-1
CDR3 protein: CSAFGAGGDYNEQFF

D gene: NA
V gene: TRBV7-3
J gene: TRBJ1-1
CDR3 protein: CASSQRSGVGSEAFF

D gene: TRBD1
V gene: TRBV7-9
J gene: TRBJ1-1
CDR3 protein: CASSLGRGYTEAFF

D gene: TRBD1
V gene: TRBV5-1
J gene: TRBJ1-1
CDR3 protein: CASRTGQGGTEAFF

D gene: NA
V gene: TRBV5-1
J gene: TRBJ2-3
CDR3 protein: CASSGDPRTQYF

D gene: NA
V gene: TRBV7-8
J gene: TRBJ2-5
CDR3 protein: CASSLGSLTQQETQYF

D gene: NA
V gene: TRBV9
J gene: TRBJ2-7
CDR3 protein: CASSVGHEYEQYF

D gene: NA
V gene: TRBV5-1
J gene: TRBJ1-2
CDR3 protein: CASSLAYGEDGYTF

D gene: NA
V gene: TRBV3-1
J gene: TRBJ2-3
CDR3 protein: CASSQPPGNTDTQYF